This T cell receptor beta chain was sequenced during a study of T-cell reconstitution after alpha-beta-depleted transplantation in children. As it was prepared, the TCRbeta library received unique molecular identifiers. TCRdb reprocessed the PCR reads via MiXCR and lists one record per CDR3 protein. The table has 700,000 or so distinct CDR3 sequences, around 13% seen once; the top ten hold 0.79%. The table lists this clonotype with a few counts. Germline CDR1 is SNHLY and CDR2 is FYNNEI. Trimming pared 7 bases from V and 2 bases from J, leaving 9 bases between. This CDR3 comprises 14 residues. The TCR was taken from a girl aged 2 to 9 with congenital amegakaryocytic thrombocytopenia, due to receive a stem cell transplant. Source: PBMCs, taken before TCRalphabeta/CD19-depleted stem cell transplant. The chain uses TRBV2 and TRBJ1-6, with no clear D. CDR3 DNA: TGTGCCAGCACCCGGGATGCCTATAATTCACCCCTCCACTTT. Protein sequence: CASTRDAYNSPLHF.